The rows below give T cell receptor beta chains drawn from one sample of a study of shared T cell receptors in the human thymus. The table came from immunoSEQ multiplex PCR; TCRdb's copy has only in-frame clones and leaves some out. The sample comprises 540,000 or so clones, 75% to 80% of which are singletons, and more than 0.01% rests with the top ten. These data also formed part of another study, on human thymus T cells.

The sequenced sample was thymocytes. Receptors originate from a boy younger than two with a congenital heart defect. The CDR3 runs from the conserved cysteine through the conserved F or W. The D gene is left open where the match is weak.

>TRBJ1-5|TRBV29-1|NA
CSVGESRQPQHF
TGCAGCGTTGGGGAGTCAAGGCAGCCCCAGCATTTT
>TRBJ2-1|TRBV30|TRBD2
CAWGLAGVSAQFF
TGTGCCTGGGGACTAGCGGGAGTGTCGGCGCAGTTCTTC
>TRBJ2-1|TRBV11-2|NA
CASSLVGLGYNEQFF
TGTGCCAGCAGCTTAGTGGGACTGGGTTACAATGAGCAGTTCTTC
>TRBJ2-7|TRBV19|NA
CASSSPGNYEQYF
TGTGCCAGTAGTAGTCCAGGGAACTACGAGCAGTACTTC
>TRBJ2-7|TRBV7-2|NA
CASSSRAGAYEQYF
TGTGCCAGCAGCTCGCGAGCAGGGGCCTACGAGCAGTACTTC
>TRBJ1-1|TRBV6-1|NA
CASSEFEAVMNTEAFF
TGTGCCAGCAGTGAATTCGAGGCAGTTATGAACACTGAAGCTTTCTTT
>TRBJ2-1|TRBV5-1|NA
CASSPSAVGAQFF
TGCGCCAGCAGCCCCTCGGCGGTAGGGGCGCAGTTCTTC
>TRBJ2-1|TRBV7-2|NA
CASSPGDWHEQFF
TGTGCCAGCAGCCCGGGGGATTGGCATGAGCAGTTCTTC
>TRBJ2-7|TRBV11-2|TRBD2
CASSLGLVSGSRYEQYF
TGTGCCAGCAGCTTAGGGTTGGTTAGCGGGTCACGATACGAGCAGTACTTC
>TRBJ2-7|TRBV10-3|NA
CATYSGISYEQYF
TGTGCCACCTACTCCGGGATATCCTACGAGCAGTACTTC
>TRBJ2-1|TRBV19|NA
CASSIDQEQREQFF
TGTGCCAGTAGTATAGATCAGGAACAACGCGAGCAGTTCTTC
>TRBJ2-6|TRBV2|NA
CASTRMRGGPGANVLTF
TGTGCCAGCACCCGAATGAGGGGGGGACCCGGGGCCAACGTCCTGACTTTC
>TRBJ1-2|TRBV5-4|TRBD1
CASSLEGGRYGYTF
TGTGCCAGCAGCTTGGAAGGGGGCCGGTATGGCTACACCTTC
>TRBJ2-5|TRBV28|NA
CASSGTRGETQYF
TGTGCCAGCAGCGGCACCAGGGGAGAGACCCAGTACTTC
>TRBJ2-1|TRBV6-4|TRBD2
CASSRTSGSYNEQFF
TGTGCCAGCAGTAGGACTAGCGGGAGCTACAATGAGCAGTTCTTC
>TRBJ2-5|TRBV6-5|NA
CASSHSREPQYF
TGTGCCAGCAGTCACTCCCGGGAGCCCCAGTACTTC
>TRBJ2-7|TRBV28|TRBD2
CASRLAGGILSYEQYF
TGTGCCAGCAGGCTAGCGGGAGGCATTCTCTCCTACGAGCAGTACTTC
>TRBJ2-1|TRBV30|NA
CAWSTTKGGLGEQFF
TGTGCCTGGAGTACTACTAAAGGAGGCTTGGGGGAGCAGTTCTTC
>TRBJ1-4|TRBV27|NA
CASSFQGQHEKLFF
TGTGCCAGCAGTTTCCAGGGGCAACATGAAAAACTGTTTTTT
>TRBJ1-2|TRBV5-1|TRBD1
CASSYGTGSPSYTF
TGCGCCAGCAGCTACGGGACAGGCTCTCCTAGCTACACCTTC